The 19 T cell receptor beta chains in this list originate from one sample, sequenced in a study of T cell repertoires in cytomegalovirus infection. Each CDR3 protein is one row after TCRdb ran MiXCR on the reads. This sample has some 920,000 distinct CDR3 sequences, with less than 40% found just once. No antigen has been identified for these receptors. This material consisted of cultured CD8+ T cells from PBMCs, taken from culture after CMV antigen stimulation. The receptors come from a human donor in good health (CMV status not recorded). Some clones in this sample may be carry-over from other donors' samples.

The rearrangement uses TRBV7-9 and TRBJ2-7; possibly TRBD1 or TRBD2 for D (5 bases each). The CDR3 has 15 residues. V lost 5 bases to trimming and J lost 0 bases, with 14 bases between them. Per the germline V gene, CDR1 is SEHNR and CDR2 is FQNEAQ (reference sequence). The CDR3 loop reads CASSPPGALSYEQYV. The CDR3 bases are TGTGCCAGCAGCCCTCCCGGGGCTCTCTCCTACGAGCAGTACGTC.

This clonotype came up a few times. This sequence joins TRBV6-2 or TRBV6-3 and TRBJ1-2, with 8 bases fitting TRBD1. Germline trimming cut 3 bases from V and 4 bases from J; bases unmatched to any gene: 13. Looked up from germline, CDR1 is MNHEY and CDR2 is SVGEGT. The CDR3 extends over 17 amino acids. The CDR3 protein is CASSYYPPDRDRYGYTF. The CDR3 DNA reads as TGTGCCAGCAGTTATTATCCCCCGGACAGGGATCGCTATGGCTACACCTTC.

The V gene is TRBV6-1, the J gene TRBJ1-5; TRBD1 might be the D (5 bases). CDR3 length equals 15 residues. From germline, CDR1 is MNHNS and CDR2 SASEGT. Between the trimmed V and J ends, which lost 2 bases and 3 bases, there was a span of 11 bases. CDR3: CASSEHRNSNQPQHF. The CDR3 coding sequence is TGTGCCAGCAGTGAACACAGGAACTCCAATCAGCCCCAGCATTTT.

The J gene is TRBJ2-7, the V gene TRBV7-6; 7 bases agree with TRBD1. This CDR3 contains 15 residues. Germline values: CDR1 SGHVS, CDR2 FNYEAQ. V lost 3 bases, J lost 2 bases, and 7 bases stayed unmatched. The CDR3 nucleotides are TGTGCCAGCAGCTTGAGGGAGACAGGGACCTACGAGCAGTACTTC. This sequence encodes CASSLRETGTYEQYF. Drawing the rest from reference TRBV7-6 and TRBJ2-7, the complete variable domain is GAGVSQSPRYKVTKRGQDVALRCDPISGHVSLYWYRQALGQGPEFLTYFNYEAQQDKSGLPNDRFSAERPEGSISTLTIQRTEQRDSAMYRCASSLRETGTYEQYFGPGTRLTVT.

This clonotype was found a few times. This chain links TRBV20-1 with TRBJ2-1, with D possibly TRBD2 on 6 matching bases. This CDR3 contains 18 residues. Germline V gene lookup returns CDR1 DFQATT and CDR2 SNEGSKA (reference sequence). Trimming pared 5 bases from V and 1 base from J, leaving 24 bases between. CDR3 DNA: TGCAGTGCTTTGCCCGGGGGACTCGCCTCACCTTCCTACAATGAGCAGTTCTTC. It specifies CSALPGGLASPSYNEQFF.

V gene TRBV6-1 combines with J gene TRBJ2-7; D is uncertain. Per germline, CDR1 MNHNS and CDR2 SASEGT. The CDR3 extends over 10 amino acids. V was clipped by 4 bases and J by 7 bases, with 5 bases between them. The CDR3 spells CASSAWEQYF. CDR3 nucleotide sequence: TGTGCCAGCAGTGCGTGGGAGCAGTACTTC.

This clonotype was detected only once. V usage is TRBV29-1 and J usage is TRBJ1-2; 7 nucleotides align to TRBD1. J gave up 4 bases and V 4 bases, and 6 bases lay outside the gene matches. The germline V gene has CDR1 SQVTM and CDR2 ANQGSEA. This CDR3 is 13 amino acids long. The CDR3 DNA sequence: TGCAGCGTTGGAGAGGGGGCCCTCTATGGCTACACCTTC. This encodes CSVGEGALYGYTF. The whole variable domain, filled in from reference TRBV29-1 and TRBJ1-2, reads SAVISQKPSRDICQRGTSLTIQCQVDSQVTMMFWYRQQPGQSLTLIATANQGSEATYESGFVIDKFPISRPNLTFSTLTVSNMSPEDSSIYLCSVGEGALYGYTFGSGTRLTVV.

The chain joins TRBV2 to TRBJ2-3, with 7 bases lining up with TRBD1. There are 16 residues in the CDR3. Germline V gives CDR1 SNHLY, CDR2 FYNNEI. The J segment lost 2 bases and the V segment lost 6 bases, leaving 11 bases of the junction unmatched. The CDR3 spells CASSPEKGQPTDTQYF. DNA for the CDR3: TGTGCCAGCAGCCCCGAAAAGGGACAGCCCACAGATACGCAGTATTTT.

This clonotype was found many times. The genes are TRBV12-3 or TRBV12-4 and TRBJ1-3; TRBD1 is a possible D gene (5 bases). This CDR3 is built from 17 residues. Trimming left V 6 bases short and J 2 bases short, with 20 bases between. CDR3: CASRPPGPTLTGNTIYF. Here the CDR3 DNA reads TGTGCCAGCAGGCCGCCGGGACCAACTTTGACTGGAAACACCATATATTTT.

The V call is TRBV28, the J call TRBJ2-5; 7 bases fit TRBD2. V dropped 3 bases and J dropped 8; count of bases not matched to a gene: 9. The V gene's germline CDR1 is MDHEN and CDR2 SYDVKM. The CDR3 length is 14 residues. The CDR3 coding sequence is TGTGCCAGCAGTTTGACTAGCAGGGCCACTACCCAGTACTTC. This translates into CASSLTSRATTQYF.

This clonotype was recorded many times. The chain has TRBV7-6 and TRBJ1-2, with unresolved D. Germline V gene lookup returns CDR1 SGHVS and CDR2 FNYEAQ. This CDR3 has 18 residues. Trimming cost V 1 base and J 4 bases, with 22 bases left between them. CDR3 protein: CASSLGDGISSSFYGYTF. CDR3 coding DNA: TGTGCCAGCAGCTTAGGAGATGGGATCAGTTCCAGTTTCTATGGCTACACCTTC. Supplemented by reference TRBV7-6 and TRBJ1-2, the full variable domain reads GAGVSQSPRYKVTKRGQDVALRCDPISGHVSLYWYRQALGQGPEFLTYFNYEAQQDKSGLPNDRFSAERPEGSISTLTIQRTEQRDSAMYRCASSLGDGISSSFYGYTFGSGTRLTVV.

This chain links TRBV6-5 with TRBJ2-5, with 9 bases matching TRBD2. Germline CDR1 is MNHEY and CDR2 is SVGAGI. The CDR3 covers 17 residues. V gave up 0 bases and J gave up 5 bases; unmatched junction bases: 10. The chain's CDR3 is CASSYSGGLAGGETQYF. CDR3 DNA sequence: TGTGCCAGCAGTTACTCGGGGGGACTAGCTGGGGGGGAGACCCAGTACTTC.

The V gene is TRBV27, the J gene TRBJ1-1, with D perhaps matching TRBD1 (6 bases). The CDR3 sequence is 14 residues long. V shed 5 bases and J shed 0 bases, with 10 bases lying between them. CDR1 and CDR2 (germline): MNHEY, SMNVEV (reference sequence). The CDR3 region has the DNA TGTGCCAGCAGTAGGGGGTTGGTGAACACTGAAGCTTTCTTT. Protein product: CASSRGLVNTEAFF.

The CDR3, as DNA: TGTGCCAGCAGTTTCATCGGGGGGAGGGACGGGGAGCTGTTTTTT. Translating it yields CASSFIGGRDGELFF. V and J are TRBV12-3 or TRBV12-4 and TRBJ2-2; 7 positions match TRBD2. J was trimmed by 7 bases and V by 3 bases; bases with no gene match: 8. The CDR3 covers 15 residues.

This clonotype has just a few counts. The chain couples TRBV27 to TRBJ1-2; 7 positions agree with TRBD1. Trimming at V came to 5 bases and at J to 5 bases, leaving 26 bases not matched to a gene. CDR1 and CDR2 (germline): MNHEY, SMNVEV (reference sequence). The CDR3 spans 20 residues. The CDR3 DNA reads TGTGCCAGCAGTCCACCCCCAGCGACAGGGATTTTCTTGCTTGGGTATGGCTACACCTTC. Protein sequence: CASSPPPATGIFLLGYGYTF.

This clonotype has a handful of counts. The chain employs TRBV6-6 and TRBJ1-1; D is possibly TRBD1 (6 bases). V lost 10 bases to trimming and J lost 5 bases, with 11 bases between them. The CDR3 runs 11 residues. Germline CDR1 MNHNY, CDR2 SVGAGI (reference sequence). The CDR3, as DNA: TGTGCCACCCACACAGGGACTGAAGCTTTCTTT. As protein: CATHTGTEAFF.

In its sample, this clonotype was seen many times. The chain links TRBV7-9 to TRBJ1-1; a possible D gene is TRBD1 (6 bases). Germline V lookup: CDR1 SEHNR, CDR2 FQNEAQ (reference sequence). The CDR3 sequence is 18 residues long. Trimming removed 5 bases at V and 1 base at J, with 23 bases between. The CDR3 DNA reads TGTGCCAGCAGCCCCCCCTTCCCGACAAAACAGGGGAACACTGAAGCTTTCTTT. Amino acid sequence: CASSPPFPTKQGNTEAFF.

This clonotype was seen at least ten times. The rearrangement links TRBV7-8 to TRBJ2-1, with 10 bases that match TRBD2. Trimming took 5 bases from V and 7 from J; bases not matched to a gene: 8. This CDR3 spans 15 amino acids. Per the germline V gene, CDR1 is SGHVS and CDR2 is FQNEAQ. CDR3 sequence reads: CASSVSGGAANEQFF. CDR3 nucleotide sequence: TGTGCCAGCAGCGTCAGCGGGGGGGCGGCGAATGAGCAGTTCTTC.

This clonotype was recorded many times. The chain carries TRBV27 and TRBJ2-3; possible D gene TRBD2, 6 bases. CDR1 MNHEY and CDR2 SMNVEV come from the germline V gene (reference sequence). The CDR3 totals 18 residues. Trimming pared 3 bases from V and 0 bases from J, leaving 19 bases between. This CDR3 is CASSFNGAGGISTDTQYF. CDR3 in DNA: TGTGCCAGCAGTTTTAATGGGGCTGGAGGGATCAGCACAGATACGCAGTATTTT.